The clone carrying this T cell receptor beta chain appeared a few times. From the 5' RACE reads, TCRdb called clonotypes with MiXCR, one entry per CDR3 protein. The sample holds about 40,000 distinct CDR3 sequences, 15% to 20% seen once. The CDR3 spans 17 residues. V shed 5 bases and J 1 base; nucleotides not matched to a gene: 10. Germline CDR1 is SGHRS and CDR2 is YFSETQ. The sequenced sample consisted of naive CD4+ T cells sorted from a lymph node. Subset specified: naive CD4+ T cells, CD4+CD45RA+CD25-. The chain carries TRBV5-1 and TRBJ2-1, with 9 bases that match TRBD1. The clonotype originates from a female donor with breast cancer. In DNA form, the CDR3 reads TGCGCCAGCAGGTACATCGGACAGGGGACGTCCTACAATGAGCAGTTCTTC. Its translation: CASRYIGQGTSYNEQFF.